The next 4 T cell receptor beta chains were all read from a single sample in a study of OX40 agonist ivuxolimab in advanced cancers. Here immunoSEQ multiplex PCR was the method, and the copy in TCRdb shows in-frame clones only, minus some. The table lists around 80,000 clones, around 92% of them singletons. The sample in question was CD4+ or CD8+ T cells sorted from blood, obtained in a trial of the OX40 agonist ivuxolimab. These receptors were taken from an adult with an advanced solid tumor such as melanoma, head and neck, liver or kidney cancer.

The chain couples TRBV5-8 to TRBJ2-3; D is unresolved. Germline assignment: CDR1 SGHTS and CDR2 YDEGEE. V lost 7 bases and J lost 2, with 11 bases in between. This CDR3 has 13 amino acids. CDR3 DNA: TGTGCCAGCGCCCCGGCGTTCACAGATACGCAGTATTTT. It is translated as CASAPAFTDTQYF.

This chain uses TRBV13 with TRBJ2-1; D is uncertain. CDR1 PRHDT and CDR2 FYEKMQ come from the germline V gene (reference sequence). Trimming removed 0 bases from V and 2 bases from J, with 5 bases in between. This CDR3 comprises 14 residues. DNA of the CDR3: TGTGCCAGCAGCTTAGGACAGACCTACAATGAGCAGTTCTTC. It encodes CASSLGQTYNEQFF.

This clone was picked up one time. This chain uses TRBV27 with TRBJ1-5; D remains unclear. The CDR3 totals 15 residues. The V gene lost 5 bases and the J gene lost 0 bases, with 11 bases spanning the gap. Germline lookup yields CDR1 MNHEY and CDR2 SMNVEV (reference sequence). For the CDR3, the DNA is TGTGCCAGCAGTAACTCAGGCTATAGCAATCAGCCCCAGCATTTT. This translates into CASSNSGYSNQPQHF.

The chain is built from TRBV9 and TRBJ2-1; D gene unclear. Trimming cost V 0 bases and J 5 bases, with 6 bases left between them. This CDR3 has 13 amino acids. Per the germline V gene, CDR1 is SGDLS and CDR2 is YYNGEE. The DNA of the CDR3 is TGTGCCAGCAGCGTAGTGCCGGACAATGAGCAGTTCTTC. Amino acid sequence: CASSVVPDNEQFF.